This T cell receptor (beta chain) was documented in a study of T cell responses to AZD1222 COVID-19 vaccine. As for this clone: The antigen is unknown.

TCRdb's table, derived via immunoSEQ multiplex PCR, lists solely in-frame clones and lacks some. The sample shows about 120,000 clones, approximately 92% of them seen only once. Study observations and caveats: Reportedly, nearly half the spike-specific TCRs target unmutated variant regions. Mapped onto spike, vaccine-associated CD4 TCRs spanned it and were dominant at 160-218 and 743-854.

The CDR3 contains 14 residues. Germline loops: CDR1 ENHRY, CDR2 SYGVKD. With V trimmed by 4 bases and J by 7 bases, 2 bases remained unmatched. This chain connects TRBV10-3 to TRBJ2-1; 12 bases agree with TRBD2. The clonotype originates from an adult in good health. This material consisted of peripheral blood, taken on day 0 of AZD1222 vaccination. For the CDR3, the DNA is TGTGCCATCAGTGGCGGACTAGCGGGAAATGAGCAGTTCTTC. Translating it yields CAISGGLAGNEQFF.